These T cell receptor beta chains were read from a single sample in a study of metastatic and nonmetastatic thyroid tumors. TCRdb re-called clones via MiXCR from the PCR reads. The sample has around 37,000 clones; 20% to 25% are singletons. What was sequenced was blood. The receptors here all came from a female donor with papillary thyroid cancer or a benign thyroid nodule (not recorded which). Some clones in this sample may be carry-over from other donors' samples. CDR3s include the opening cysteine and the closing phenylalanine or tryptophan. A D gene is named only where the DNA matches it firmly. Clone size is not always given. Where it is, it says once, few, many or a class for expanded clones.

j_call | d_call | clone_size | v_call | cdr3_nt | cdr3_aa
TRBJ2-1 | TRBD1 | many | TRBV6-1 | TGTGCCAGCAGTTCCCCCGGACAGGCTGCGAATGAGCAGTTCTTC | CASSSPGQAANEQFF
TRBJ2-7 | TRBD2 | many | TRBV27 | TGTGAACGGCCCTTGGGTAGCGGGACCCCCAGCTACGAGCAGTACTTC | CERPLGSGTPSYEQYF
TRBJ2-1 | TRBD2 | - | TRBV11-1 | TGTGCCAGCAGCCGGACCGGGACTAGCGAGCCTGTGGAGCAGTTCTTC | CASSRTGTSEPVEQFF
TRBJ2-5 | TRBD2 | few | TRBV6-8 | TGTGCCAGCAGTTACTCTGGGGGAGGGCGAACGTACCAAGAGACCCAGTACTTC | CASSYSGGGRTYQETQYF
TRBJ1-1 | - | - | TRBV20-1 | TGCAGTGCCCGGTCCCTAGCCCACACTGAAGCTTTCTTT | CSARSLAHTEAFF
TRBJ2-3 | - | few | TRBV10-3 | TGTGCCATCAGTGAGTCGACTAGAGGGAGTGATAAGCAGTATTTT | CAISESTRGSDKQYF
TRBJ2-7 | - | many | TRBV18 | TGTGCCAGCTCACCAGGACTTGGCGGCTACGAGCAGTACTTC | CASSPGLGGYEQYF
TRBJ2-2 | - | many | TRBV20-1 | TGCAGTGCTAGAGATTGGGGAGAGAACACCGGGGAGCTGTTTTTT | CSARDWGENTGELFF
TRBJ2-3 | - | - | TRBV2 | TGTGCCAGCAGCTTAATGAGCGGCACAGATACGCAGTATTTT | CASSLMSGTDTQYF
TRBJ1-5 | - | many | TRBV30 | TGTGCCTGGAGTGTCGGAGGGGGGCAGCCCCAGCATTTT | CAWSVGGGQPQHF
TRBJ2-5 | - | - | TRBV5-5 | TGTGCCAGCAGCTCTATGACAGGCACCGAGACCCATTACTTC | CASSSMTGTETHYF
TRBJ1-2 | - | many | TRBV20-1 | TGCAGTGCTAGAGGGGGGGCTAACTATGGCTACACCTTC | CSARGGANYGYTF
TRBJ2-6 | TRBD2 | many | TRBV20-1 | TGCAGTGCGTTTACTAGCGCTGGGGCCAACGTCCTGACTTTC | CSAFTSAGANVLTF
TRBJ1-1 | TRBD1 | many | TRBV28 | TGTGCCAGCAGTCCCATCCGGGGACAGGGCGACACTGAAGCTTTCTTT | CASSPIRGQGDTEAFF
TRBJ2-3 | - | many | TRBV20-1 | TGCAGTGCGGGGGATACTGGGGATAGCACAGATACGCAGTATTTT | CSAGDTGDSTDTQYF
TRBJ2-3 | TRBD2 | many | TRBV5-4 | TGTGCCAGCAGCTTGACTAGCGGGCAAGATACGCAGTATTTT | CASSLTSGQDTQYF
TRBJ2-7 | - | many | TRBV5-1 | TGCGCCAGCAGCACGGACGGTTCCTACGAGCAGTACTTC | CASSTDGSYEQYF
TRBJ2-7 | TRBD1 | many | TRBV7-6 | TGTGCCAGCAGCAATGGACAGGGAGGCCACGAGCAGTACTTC | CASSNGQGGHEQYF
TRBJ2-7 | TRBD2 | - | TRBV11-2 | TGTGCCAGCAGGTGGGACTACCAGACCTACGAGCAGTACTTC | CASRWDYQTYEQYF
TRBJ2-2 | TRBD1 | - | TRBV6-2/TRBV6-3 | TGTGCCAGCAGTACAACAGGGGAAACCGGGGAGCTGTTTTTT | CASSTTGETGELFF
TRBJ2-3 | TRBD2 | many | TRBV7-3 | TGTGCCAGCAGCCCCTCGGGAGCGGGAGATACAGATACGCAGTATTTT | CASSPSGAGDTDTQYF
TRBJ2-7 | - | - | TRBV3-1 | TGTGCCAGCAGCCACTCGGGAAGGGGGGGTTACTACGAGCAGTACTTC | CASSHSGRGGYYEQYF
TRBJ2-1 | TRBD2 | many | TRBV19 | TGTGCCAGTAATGGCCCCAGCGGGAGAGGCAATGAGCAGTTCTTC | CASNGPSGRGNEQFF
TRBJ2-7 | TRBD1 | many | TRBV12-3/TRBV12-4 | TGTGCCAGCAGTCCGGGGACAGGGGCCTACGAGCAGTACTTC | CASSPGTGAYEQYF
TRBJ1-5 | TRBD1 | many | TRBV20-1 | TGCAGTGCTAGCCGGGACAGGGGGCGCATTGAGCCCCAGCATTTT | CSASRDRGRIEPQHF
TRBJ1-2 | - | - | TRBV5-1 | TGCGCCAGCAGCTTGGTAATGGGCGAAAACTATGTCCACACCTTC | CASSLVMGENYVHTF